Listed below are T cell receptor beta chains from one sample, sequenced in a study of long-term antiretroviral therapy in people with HIV. The repertoire was sequenced with immunoSEQ multiplex PCR; TCRdb's copy has only in-frame clones and lacks some. Of 14,000 or so clones in the sample, around four fifths were seen once. This material consisted of unsorted PBMCs, taken 1.8 years before starting antiretroviral therapy. The receptors were sampled from a woman in her thirties or forties with HIV. Both conserved end residues are part of each CDR3. D genes are given only for firm matches. Not every row has a clone size; where given, it reads once, few, many or a size class.

abundance,d_gene,v_gene,j_gene,CDR3nt,CDR3aa
.,.,TRBV9,TRBJ2-1,TGTGCCAGCAGCGTAGGAGGGCCCAATAACAATGAGCAGTTCTTC,CASSVGGPNNNEQFF
.,TRBD2,TRBV6-6,TRBJ2-7,TGTGCCAGCAGTTATCCAGCCGGACTAGCGGGAGAGGAGCAGTACTTC,CASSYPAGLAGEEQYF
once,TRBD2,TRBV4-1,TRBJ2-1,TGCGCCAGCAGCCGATTGGGAGGGACTAGCGGGAGGCCCGAGGGGAATGAGCAGTTCTTC,CASSRLGGTSGRPEGNEQFF
.,TRBD2,TRBV10-3,TRBJ2-3,TGTGCCATCAGTGAGTCTAGCGGGATGGGCGATACGCAGTATTTT,CAISESSGMGDTQYF
.,.,TRBV5-4,TRBJ1-1,TGTGCCAGCAGCTTGGGGGTCACTGAAGCTTTCTTT,CASSLGVTEAFF
.,TRBD2,TRBV7-2,TRBJ2-3,TGTGCCAGCAGCTCCATAGTTCGGCGGGAGAAAGATACGCAGTATTTT,CASSSIVRREKDTQYF
.,.,TRBV6-5,TRBJ2-3,TGTGCCAGCAGATACGACGCAGATACGCAGTATTTT,CASRYDADTQYF
.,TRBD2,TRBV5-5,TRBJ2-1,TGTGCCAGCAGCTTCGGGAGGAACTACAATGAGCAGTTCTTC,CASSFGRNYNEQFF
.,.,TRBV28,TRBJ1-5,TGTGCCAGCCGGGACAGCAATCAGCCCCAGCATTTT,CASRDSNQPQHF
once,.,TRBV5-4,TRBJ2-7,TGTGCCAGCAGTTATTCCGGGACTGCTTCCTACGAGCAGTACTTC,CASSYSGTASYEQYF
.,.,TRBV9,TRBJ1-1,TGTGCCAGCAGCGTTTATTTAGGGGCAGGGCCAACTGAAGCTTTCTTT,CASSVYLGAGPTEAFF
.,TRBD2,TRBV4-1,TRBJ2-3,TGCGCCAGCAGCCAAGGGACTAGCGCCTTCACAGATACGCAGTATTTT,CASSQGTSAFTDTQYF
.,.,TRBV18,TRBJ2-1,TGTGCCAGCTCAGGGCAGGGGTCCAATGAGCAGTTCTTC,CASSGQGSNEQFF
.,.,TRBV2,TRBJ2-3,TGTGCCAGCAGGGGCCGGGAGTCAGATACGCAGTATTTT,CASRGRESDTQYF
.,.,TRBV27,TRBJ1-1,TGTGCCAGCAGTTTTTTTGTGAACACTGAAGCTTTCTTT,CASSFFVNTEAFF
.,.,TRBV27,TRBJ1-1,TGTGCCAGCAGTTTATCGCTTCCGACTGGTACTGAAGCTTTCTTT,CASSLSLPTGTEAFF
.,.,TRBV5-4,TRBJ2-2,TGTGCCAGCAGCTTAGCACAGACCACCGGGGAGCTGTTTTTT,CASSLAQTTGELFF
.,.,TRBV27,TRBJ2-7,TGTGCCAGCAGTTTAGGAAGGGGCCCTGGCCCCTACGAGCAGTACTTC,CASSLGRGPGPYEQYF
.,.,TRBV19,TRBJ2-1,TGTGCCAGTAAGGATGATAGCTCCTACAATGAGCAGTTCTTC,CASKDDSSYNEQFF
.,.,TRBV14,TRBJ2-7,TGTGCCAGCAGCCCTTATACAGGGAGAGTCGACGAGCAGTACTTC,CASSPYTGRVDEQYF
.,.,TRBV19,TRBJ2-3,TGTGCCAGTAGTATCCCCTTCAGGGAGACAGATACGCAGTATTTT,CASSIPFRETDTQYF
.,.,TRBV10-1,TRBJ1-5,TGCGCCAGCAACCCAGGGAGGACGATGGGGTATAGCAATCAGCCCCAGCATTTT,CASNPGRTMGYSNQPQHF
once,.,TRBV7-9,TRBJ2-3,TGTGCCAGCAGCCCGAGCCCTCTGCGGATCGATACGCAGTATTTT,CASSPSPLRIDTQYF
.,.,TRBV2,TRBJ1-5,TGTGCCAGCAGTGACGTCCGAGGGGGGGCTAGCAATCAGCCCCAGCATTTT,CASSDVRGGASNQPQHF
.,.,TRBV7-2,TRBJ1-2,TGTGCCAGCAGCCCGGATACAGACTATGGCTACACCTTC,CASSPDTDYGYTF
.,.,TRBV7-2,TRBJ2-7,TGTGCCAGCAGCTTAGGGGCAGGGGCGAGAACCTACGAGCAGTACTTC,CASSLGAGARTYEQYF
.,.,TRBV7-2,TRBJ2-7,TGTGCCAGCAGCTTGGGACGGTGGAGCTCCTACGAGCAGTACTTC,CASSLGRWSSYEQYF